A single sample gave rise to the 32 T cell receptor beta chains below, sequenced in a study of technical replicates of blood from a handful of donors. Sequencing was performed with immunoSEQ multiplex PCR; in TCRdb, only in-frame clones are kept and a portion is missing. Found here are tens of thousands of clones, nearly 98% of them singletons; the top ten hold roughly 0.2%. Source material: T cells isolated from PBMCs. The receptors were gathered from a human donor in good health.

V is TRBV6-5 and J is TRBJ2-7, with TRBD2 as a possible D gene (5 bases). The CDR3 sequence is 14 residues long. Germline V gene sequence: CDR1 MNHEY, CDR2 SVGAGI. Between the trimmed V and J ends, which lost 2 bases and 2 bases, there was a span of 10 bases. The CDR3 loop is CASSYAVGAYEQYF. The CDR3 coding sequence is TGTGCCAGCAGTTACGCCGTCGGGGCCTACGAGCAGTACTTC.

The chain combines TRBV2 with TRBJ2-4; D may be TRBD1 (6 bases). Trimming took off 5 bases at V and 5 bases at J, with 19 bases between the two ends. CDR1 and CDR2 (germline): SNHLY, FYNNEI. This CDR3 has 16 residues. This CDR3 is CASSNMNRVVQNIQYF. The CDR3 coding sequence is TGTGCCAGCAGTAACATGAACAGGGTCGTGCAAAACATTCAGTACTTC.

This chain uses TRBV29-1 with TRBJ2-2; no firm D call. V shed 2 bases and J shed 4 bases, with 8 bases lying between them. Germline CDR1 is SQVTM and CDR2 is ANQGSEA. The CDR3 runs 13 residues. The CDR3 sequence: CSVERFSTGELFF. The CDR3 coding sequence is TGCAGCGTTGAACGGTTCTCCACCGGGGAGCTGTTTTTT.

The V call is TRBV6-1, the J call TRBJ2-7; TRBD2 agrees at 7 bases. The CDR3 sequence is 17 residues long. Germline V gives CDR1 MNHNS, CDR2 SASEGT. Trimming cost V 2 bases and J 3 bases; bases outside gene matches: 13. The CDR3 sequence is CASSEPASGTWRYEQYF. The CDR3 DNA is TGTGCCAGCAGTGAACCCGCCAGCGGGACGTGGCGCTACGAGCAGTACTTC.

The genes are TRBV28 and TRBJ1-1; D not certain. Per germline, CDR1 MDHEN and CDR2 SYDVKM. This CDR3 is built from 11 residues. The germline V and J ends were trimmed by 4 bases and 3 bases, with 3 bases remaining between them. The CDR3 loop reads CASSSYTEAFF. As DNA, the CDR3 is TGTGCCAGCAGTTCCTACACTGAAGCTTTCTTT.

The genes are TRBV6-5 and TRBJ1-1; 8 bases agree with TRBD1. CDR1 and CDR2 (germline): MNHEY, SVGAGI. Trimming at V came to 2 bases and at J to 10 bases, leaving 6 bases not matched to a gene. The CDR3 is 13 residues long. CDR3 coding DNA: TGTGCCAGCAGTTACAGCGAACAGGGGGGAGCTTTCTTT. Translated: CASSYSEQGGAFF.

V usage is TRBV6-1 and J usage is TRBJ2-3; no clear D. Germline CDR1 and CDR2: MNHNS and SASEGT. This CDR3 is built from 14 residues. V shed 5 bases and J shed 4 bases, with 13 bases lying between them. The CDR3, as DNA: TGTGCCAGCAGTCCCTTTTCCCGGGCAGATACGCAGTATTTT. It codes for CASSPFSRADTQYF.

The J gene is TRBJ2-7, the V gene TRBV6-1; possible D gene TRBD2, 5 bases. V lost 5 bases, J lost 0 bases, and 14 bases lay in between. The V gene's germline CDR1 is MNHNS and CDR2 SASEGT. The CDR3 consists of 15 residues. In DNA form, the CDR3 reads TGTGCCAGCAGTCAACAGCGGTTCTCCTCCTACGAGCAGTACTTC. Protein sequence: CASSQQRFSSYEQYF.

The chain combines TRBV4-2 with TRBJ2-7; possible D gene TRBD2, 5 bases. The CDR3 length is 17 residues. V lost 0 bases and J lost 0, with 15 bases in between. From germline, CDR1 is LGHNA and CDR2 YNFKEQ. The CDR3 DNA follows: TGTGCCAGCAGCCAAGATCAAGGACTGCGCATCTCCTACGAGCAGTACTTC. It yields the protein CASSQDQGLRISYEQYF.

The V call is TRBV6-1, the J call TRBJ2-7, with TRBD1 as a possible D gene (6 bases). Germline V gene sequence: CDR1 MNHNS, CDR2 SASEGT. V was cut by 4 bases and J by 4 bases, with 17 bases left in between. The CDR3 loop spans 15 amino acids. Here the CDR3 DNA reads TGTGCCAGCAGTGGGGGGCTGGGGGCGGGTTACGAGCAGTACTTC. Its protein is CASSGGLGAGYEQYF.

The rearrangement joins TRBV4-1 to TRBJ2-3; 9 bases are a match to TRBD2. Germline V gene sequence: CDR1 MGHRA, CDR2 YSYEKL. V lost 4 bases, J lost 3 bases, and 8 bases stayed unmatched. The CDR3 sequence is 16 residues long. The CDR3 protein is CASSLHLSGGTDTQYF. The DNA of the CDR3 is TGCGCCAGCAGCCTTCACCTCAGCGGGGGGACAGATACGCAGTATTTT.

This clone was seen a single time. This chain links TRBV12-5 with TRBJ2-2; tentative D call: TRBD2 (5 bases). V was clipped by 3 bases and J by 4 bases, with 6 bases between them. Germline-derived CDR1 and CDR2 are LGHNT and FRNRAP. The length of the CDR3 is 13 residues. The CDR3 here is CASGFAGTGELFF. The CDR3 coding sequence is TGTGCTAGTGGTTTCGCGGGCACCGGGGAGCTGTTTTTT. The full variable domain, rest sourced from reference TRBV12-5 and TRBJ2-2, is DARVTQTPRHKVTEMGQEVTMRCQPILGHNTVFWYRQTMMQGLELLAYFRNRAPLDDSGMPKDRFSAEMPDATLATLKIQPSEPRDSAVYFCASGFAGTGELFFGEGSRLTVL.

The CDR3 is CASISAGEQFF. CDR3 DNA: TGTGCCAGCATTTCAGCGGGGGAGCAGTTCTTC. The chain links TRBV7-9 to TRBJ2-1; 7 bases line up with TRBD2. This CDR3 is 11 amino acids long. With 7 bases clipped from V and 10 bases from J, the junction kept 4 bases outside the gene matches. Germline assignment: CDR1 SEHNR and CDR2 FQNEAQ (reference sequence).

V and J are TRBV5-6 and TRBJ2-5; TRBD2 aligns across 10 bases. This CDR3 has 13 residues. The germline gives CDR1 SGHDT, CDR2 YYEEEE. Losses at the gene ends were 3 bases for V and 4 bases for J; bases not matched to a gene: 0. The CDR3 DNA reads as TGTGCCAGCAGCTGGACTAGCGGAGAGACCCAGTACTTC. It specifies CASSWTSGETQYF.

The rearrangement joins TRBV5-1 to TRBJ2-7, with TRBD2 as a possible D gene (7 bases). The CDR3 extends over 13 amino acids. V was pared by 0 bases and J by 6 bases, with 10 bases between. Per the germline V gene, CDR1 is SGHRS and CDR2 is YFSETQ. The CDR3 nucleotides read TGCGCCAGCAGCTTGGGGCGGGGGCGCGAGCAGTACTTC. It codes for CASSLGRGREQYF.

This chain joins TRBV6-5 and TRBJ1-3, with D perhaps TRBD1 (5 bases). Trimming took off 5 bases at V and 2 bases at J, with 10 bases between the two ends. The CDR3 contains 14 residues. Germline V gives CDR1 MNHEY, CDR2 SVGAGI. The CDR3 nucleotides read TGTGCCAGCAGTGCCCCAGGGACTGGAAACACCATATATTTT. The encoded protein is CASSAPGTGNTIYF.

The rearrangement uses TRBV11-3 and TRBJ1-1; 9 positions agree with TRBD1. The ends lost 3 bases at V and 1 base at J; junction bases unmatched: 3. CDR3 size: 15 residues. From germline, CDR1 is SGHNT and CDR2 YENEEA. The CDR3 reads CASSLMTGGNTEAFF. CDR3 in DNA: TGTGCCAGCAGCTTGATGACAGGGGGGAACACTGAAGCTTTCTTT.

The rearrangement joins TRBV5-1 to TRBJ2-7, with TRBD1 matching 12 bases. The CDR3 is 14 amino acids. The V and J ends lost 9 bases and 5 bases, in that order; junction bases with no gene match: 9. The germline CDR1 and CDR2 sequences are SGHRS and YFSETQ. The CDR3, as DNA: TGCGCCACTACTCCGGGACAGGGGGCCGACGAGCAGTACTTC. It translates to CATTPGQGADEQYF.

This CDR3 reads CASSVTGSAEAFF. The CDR3 nucleotides read TGTGCCAGCAGTGTGACAGGGTCGGCTGAAGCTTTCTTT. V and J are TRBV6-6 and TRBJ1-1, with 7 bases lining up with TRBD1. CDR1 MNHNY and CDR2 SVGAGI come from the germline V gene (reference sequence). The V gene end was trimmed by 5 bases and the J gene end by 6 bases; junction bases not matched to a gene: 6. The CDR3 covers 13 residues.

The chain combines TRBV12-5 with TRBJ1-1; 11 nucleotides match TRBD1. In germline, CDR1 is LGHNT, CDR2 FRNRAP. This CDR3 has 16 amino acids. After removal of 0 bases from V and 7 bases from J, the junction contained 7 bases not matched to a gene. CDR3 nucleotide sequence: TGTGCTAGTGGTTTGGTCCTAGGACAGGGGGCGGGTGAAGCTTTCTTT. Amino acid sequence: CASGLVLGQGAGEAFF.

The chain has TRBV9 and TRBJ1-4; D might be TRBD1 (6 bases). The germline gives CDR1 SGDLS, CDR2 YYNGEE. This CDR3 has 15 amino acids. V shed 3 bases and J shed 5 bases, with 14 bases lying between them. The CDR3 region is CASSADRGRNEKLFF. The CDR3 coding sequence is TGTGCCAGCAGCGCGGACAGAGGCAGAAATGAAAAACTGTTTTTT.

The J gene is TRBJ1-3, the V gene TRBV28; D is ambiguous. CDR3 size: 12 residues. The germline gives CDR1 MDHEN, CDR2 SYDVKM. V lost 6 bases and J 7 bases, leaving 10 bases between the germline ends. CDR3 in amino acids: CASRGSGNTIYF. The CDR3 DNA reads as TGTGCCAGCAGGGGGAGCGGGAACACCATATATTTT. The whole variable domain, remainder taken from reference TRBV28 and TRBJ1-3, is DVKVTQSSRYLVKRTGEKVFLECVQDMDHENMFWYRQDPGLGLRLIYFSYDVKMKEKGDIPEGYSVSREKKERFSLILESASTNQTSMYLCASRGSGNTIYFGEGSWLTVV.

This clone was seen once. The chain joins TRBV19 to TRBJ2-7, with TRBD2 identical over 9 bases. The CDR3 has 15 residues. Per germline, CDR1 LNHDA and CDR2 SQIVND (reference sequence). J lost 3 bases, V lost 4 bases, and 7 bases had no gene match. The CDR3 coding sequence is TGTGCCAGTAGTAGGGGACTAGCAGGGATCTACGAGCAGTACTTC. It specifies CASSRGLAGIYEQYF.

The chain uses TRBV2 and TRBJ2-1; no definite D call. Germline V lookup: CDR1 SNHLY, CDR2 FYNNEI. The length of the CDR3 is 18 residues. Trimming pared 0 bases from V and 5 bases from J, leaving 20 bases between. The CDR3 coding sequence is TGTGCCAGCAGTGAAGCCGCTAGATCTCTTTCATTTGACAATGAGCAGTTCTTC. Encoded protein: CASSEAARSLSFDNEQFF. The full variable domain, its missing parts supplied by reference TRBV2 and TRBJ2-1, is EPEVTQTPSHQVTQMGQEVILRCVPISNHLYFYWYRQILGQKVEFLVSFYNNEISEKSEIFDDQFSVERPDGSNFTLKIRSTKLEDSAMYFCASSEAARSLSFDNEQFFGPGTRLTVL.

The J gene is TRBJ1-2, the V gene TRBV5-1; no reliable D call. The V end lost 4 bases, the J end lost 0 bases, and 10 bases lay between the germline ends. The CDR3 extends over 14 amino acids. Germline assignment: CDR1 SGHRS and CDR2 YFSETQ. The CDR3 here is CASSEVQSNYGYTF. DNA for the CDR3: TGCGCCAGCAGCGAAGTACAATCTAACTATGGCTACACCTTC.

V gene TRBV29-1 combines with J gene TRBJ2-2, with 7 bases fitting TRBD2. Per germline, CDR1 SQVTM and CDR2 ANQGSEA. The V and J ends lost 7 bases and 3 bases, in that order; junction bases with no gene match: 8. The CDR3 totals 14 residues. The CDR3: CSALGGSYTGELFF. CDR3 in DNA: TGCAGCGCCCTCGGGGGGAGTTACACCGGGGAGCTGTTTTTT.

V usage is TRBV10-1 and J usage is TRBJ1-5, with D possibly TRBD1 on 5 matching bases. The CDR3 runs 14 residues. CDR1 and CDR2 (germline): WNHNN, SYGVQD (reference sequence). The V end lost 0 bases, the J end lost 4 bases, and 7 bases lay between the germline ends. The CDR3 nucleotides read TGCGCCAGCAGTGAGTCCAGACAGAATCAGCCCCAGCATTTT. Protein sequence: CASSESRQNQPQHF.

The V and J genes are TRBV9 and TRBJ1-5, with D perhaps TRBD1 (6 bases). Per the germline V gene, CDR1 is SGDLS and CDR2 is YYNGEE. CDR3 length: 15 amino acids. V was pared by 3 bases and J by 3 bases, with 13 bases between. The CDR3, as DNA: TGTGCCAGCAGCGCCTGGGGACAACTCAATCAGCCCCAGCATTTT. Its protein product is CASSAWGQLNQPQHF. The variable domain in full, completed from reference TRBV9 and TRBJ1-5, reads DSGVTQTPKHLITATGQRVTLRCSPRSGDLSVYWYQQSLDQGLQFLIQYYNGEERAKGNILERFSAQQFPDLHSELNLSSLELGDSALYFCASSAWGQLNQPQHFGDGTRLSIL.

CDR3 coding DNA: TGTGCCAGCAGCTTCGGCAGGGGCACAGATACGCAGTATTTT. It translates to CASSFGRGTDTQYF. The V call is TRBV11-3, the J call TRBJ2-3; D possibly corresponds to TRBD1 (5 bases). The V end lost 3 bases, the J end lost 1 base, and 8 bases lay between the germline ends. The germline V gene has CDR1 SGHNT and CDR2 YENEEA. The CDR3 is 14 amino acids.

This chain uses TRBV4-1 with TRBJ2-7, with 11 bases aligning to TRBD1. Germline assignment: CDR1 MGHRA and CDR2 YSYEKL. This CDR3 spans 13 amino acids. V dropped 8 bases and J dropped 1; count of bases not matched to a gene: 1. The CDR3 DNA is TGCGCCAGCGGGACAGGGGGATCCTACGAGCAGTACTTC. It yields the protein CASGTGGSYEQYF.

The table lists this clone with a count of one. The V gene is TRBV11-2, the J gene TRBJ1-2; possibly TRBD1 for D (6 bases). Per germline, CDR1 SGHAT and CDR2 FQNNGV. The CDR3 has 13 amino acids. Deletions cut 5 bases from V and 5 bases from J, with 12 bases between. DNA for the CDR3: TGTGCCAGCAGCGACGACAGGATGTATGGCTACACCTTC. It specifies CASSDDRMYGYTF.

This sequence joins TRBV11-3 and TRBJ2-7; 7 positions agree with TRBD1. Germline assignment: CDR1 SGHNT and CDR2 YENEEA. CDR3 length: 14 residues. V was clipped by 0 bases and J by 6 bases; unmatched bases: 5. CDR3 protein: CASSLDRGFVEQYF. The CDR3 DNA sequence: TGTGCCAGCAGCTTAGACAGGGGGTTCGTCGAGCAGTACTTC.